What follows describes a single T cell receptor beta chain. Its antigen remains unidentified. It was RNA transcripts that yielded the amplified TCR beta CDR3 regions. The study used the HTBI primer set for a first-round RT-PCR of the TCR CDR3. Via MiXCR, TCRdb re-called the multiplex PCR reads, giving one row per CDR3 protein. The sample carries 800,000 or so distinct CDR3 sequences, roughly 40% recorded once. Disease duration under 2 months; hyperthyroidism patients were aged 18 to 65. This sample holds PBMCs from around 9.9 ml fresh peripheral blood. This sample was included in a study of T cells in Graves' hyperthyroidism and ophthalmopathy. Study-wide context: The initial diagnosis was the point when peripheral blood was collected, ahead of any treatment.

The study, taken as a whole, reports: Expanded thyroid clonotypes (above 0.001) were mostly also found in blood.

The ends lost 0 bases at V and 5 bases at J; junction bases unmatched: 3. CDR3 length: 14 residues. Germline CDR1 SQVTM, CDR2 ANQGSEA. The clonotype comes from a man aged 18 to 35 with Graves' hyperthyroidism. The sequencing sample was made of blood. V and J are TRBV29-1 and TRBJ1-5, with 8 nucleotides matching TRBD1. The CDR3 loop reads CSVEESGGDQPQHF. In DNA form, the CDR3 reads TGCAGCGTTGAAGAATCAGGGGGCGATCAGCCCCAGCATTTT.